This T cell receptor beta chain was observed in a study of cytomegalovirus exposure and HLA in healthy donors. Trimming took off 3 bases at V and 6 bases at J, with 15 bases between the two ends. Looked up from germline, CDR1 is SGHRS and CDR2 is YFSETQ. There are 14 residues in the CDR3. The PCR had 60 Vbeta and 13 Jbeta primers. Generated by immunoSEQ multiplex PCR, the TCRdb table keeps only in-frame clones and is missing some. The sample consists of about 94,000 clones, 50% to 75% of them appearing once. The TCR comes from a man aged 25-45 years in good health and CMV-seronegative. The sample consisted of PBMCs. The rearrangement uses TRBV5-1 and TRBJ1-1; D might be TRBD1 (6 bases). The CDR3 region is CASSSELDSSEAFF. CDR3 DNA: TGCGCCAGCAGCTCGGAGTTGGACAGTTCTGAAGCTTTCTTT.